This T cell receptor beta chain was sequenced for a study of CD8 T cells in ankylosing spondylitis (dated by TCRdb to 2016 to 2017). For context, the study as a whole: T cell receptor beta repertoires were profiled in healthy donors and ankylosing spondylitis patients so that disease-linked TCR variants could be found. Peripheral blood was sampled, and synovial fluid was also collected from ankylosing spondylitis patients. The full study cohort comprised 20 to 30 ankylosing spondylitis patients and over 95 healthy donors.

From its cysteine to its phenylalanine, the CDR3 spans 14 amino acids. CDR3 DNA is the only sequence kept; it has 42 bases, read in frame from the first base. Cut back by 1 base and 1 base, the V and J ends lie 8 bases apart. The germline V gene provides CDR1 SGHRS and CDR2 YFSETQ. With regard to this clonotype: Its antigen has not been determined. Base qualities are not provided; no much larger clone lies one nucleotide away.

Sequenced using an Illumina HiSeq 2500. TCR beta libraries were prepared by quantitative 5'-RACE with molecular barcodes. Per the authors' processing: A new computational method based on a probabilistic model of VDJ rearrangement was used to identify disease-linked TCR variants. TCRdb reprocessing: public reads trimmed at Q25 with fastp, clones called with MiXCR, in-frame beta chains kept. All rows with the same CDR3 protein become a single entry with the most common DNA and genes. These V and J calls are TCRdb output, not the study's own analysis. This sample gives about 460,000 distinct CDR3 sequences in total; 5.3% of them show up just once. In total, the top ten clones hold roughly 3.2% of the sample. The paper as a whole reports these results and caveats: A CD8+ phenotype was shown by the disease-linked clones, which were found at relatively low frequencies in peripheral blood. Some of the motif variants had been reported before in the synovial fluid and blood of reactive arthritis patients, a finding that suggests common disease-initiation mechanisms. Significant enrichment of the disease-linked clones was reported in matched synovial fluid samples from ankylosing spondylitis patients. A TCR beta motif of fewer than 10 highly homologous amino acid variants appeared characteristic of blood from ankylosing spondylitis patients.

Sequenced: blood, either unsorted or a sorted T cell fraction (not recorded which). Rearrangement joined TRBV5-1 to TRBJ2-5, with the D gene uncertain. The source of this sequence is a male donor with ankylosing spondylitis. CDR3 reads: CASSLSGLQETQYF. The nucleotides are TGCGCCAGCAGCTTGTCTGGGCTCCAAGAGACCCAGTACTTC.